This T cell receptor (beta chain) was captured by sequencing in a study of T cell repertoires in cytomegalovirus infection. Study-level points and caveats: CMV-specific HLA-C-restricted TCR beta clonotypes dominated the ex vivo response.

TCRdb processed the reads anew with MiXCR; each CDR3 protein has one entry. The profile shows nearly 700,000 distinct CDR3 sequences, about 30% of them singletons. As concerns this clonotype: The target antigen is unknown.

The V end lost 3 bases, the J end lost 4 bases, and 22 bases lay between the germline ends. The germline V gene has CDR1 ENHRY and CDR2 SYGVKD. The CDR3 runs 18 residues. This specimen consisted of cultured PBMCs, obtained from culture after CMV antigen stimulation. The V gene is TRBV10-3, the J gene TRBJ1-5; maybe TRBD1 (5 bases). The receptor was isolated from a human donor in good health (CMV status not recorded). Some clones in this sample may be carry-over from other donors' samples. CDR3 in DNA: TGTGCCATCAGTGATGTCCGGGACCCAAAAGGGGAAAATCAGCCCCAGCATTTT. Translated: CAISDVRDPKGENQPQHF.